The clone carrying this TCR beta chain was detected ten times or more. Its antigen is currently unknown. In the PCR, 60 Vbeta and 13 Jbeta primers were used. TCRdb keeps only in-frame clones here, not all; method: immunoSEQ multiplex PCR. Of 100,000 to 150,000 clones in the sample, almost 85% were seen once. This entry comes from a study of cytomegalovirus exposure and HLA in healthy donors. The CDR3 has 15 amino acids. Germline values: CDR1 MGHRA, CDR2 YSYEKL. The V end was cut by 0 bases, the J end by 0 bases, with 6 bases between. General observations from the study: A later examination showed that TCR association rates differed by HLA locus, with DRB1 most and HLA-C fewest.

This receptor was obtained from a boy between 2 and 10 years old in good health and CMV-seronegative. The sample comprised PBMCs. J is TRBJ2-1 and V is TRBV4-1, with D perhaps TRBD2 (5 bases). CDR3 amino acids: CASSQEGSSYNEQFF. The CDR3 region has the DNA TGCGCCAGCAGCCAAGAGGGGAGCTCCTACAATGAGCAGTTCTTC.